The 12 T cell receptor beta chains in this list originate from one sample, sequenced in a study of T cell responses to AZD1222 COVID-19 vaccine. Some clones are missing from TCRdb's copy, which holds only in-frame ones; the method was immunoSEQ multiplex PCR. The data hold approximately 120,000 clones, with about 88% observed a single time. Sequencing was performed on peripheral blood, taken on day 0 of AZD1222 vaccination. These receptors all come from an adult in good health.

CDR3 amino acids: CASSLTFPADTQYF. The CDR3 DNA is TGTGCCAGCAGCTTAACGTTCCCTGCAGATACGCAGTATTTT. This chain links TRBV7-3 with TRBJ2-3; D remains ambiguous. This CDR3 has 14 residues. V lost 0 bases and J lost 4, with 8 bases in between. CDR1 SGHTA and CDR2 FQGTGA come from the germline V gene. The full variable domain, its missing parts supplied by reference TRBV7-3 and TRBJ2-3, is GAGVSQTPSNKVTEKGKYVELRCDPISGHTALYWYRQSLGQGPEFLIYFQGTGAADDSGLPNDRFFAVRPEGSVSTLKIQRTERGDSAVYLCASSLTFPADTQYFGPGTRLTVL.

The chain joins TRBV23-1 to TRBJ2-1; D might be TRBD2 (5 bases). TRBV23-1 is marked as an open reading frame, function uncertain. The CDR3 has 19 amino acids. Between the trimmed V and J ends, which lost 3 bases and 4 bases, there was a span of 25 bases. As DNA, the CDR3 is TGCGCCAGCAGTCAGTCACCGGGAAAATCCCGTACCATTTACAATGAGCAGTTCTTC. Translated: CASSQSPGKSRTIYNEQFF.

In nucleotides, the CDR3 is TGTGCCAGCAGCCAAGGGACAGGGGGTCCGGAGACCCAGTACTTC. This translates into CASSQGTGGPETQYF. The chain uses TRBV3-1 (or the pseudogene TRBV3-2) and TRBJ2-5; 10 bases are shared with TRBD1. Germline values: CDR1 LGHDT, CDR2 YNNKEL (reference sequence). The CDR3 covers 15 residues. The junction had 4 bases not matched to a gene; V was cut back by 1 base and J by 5 bases.

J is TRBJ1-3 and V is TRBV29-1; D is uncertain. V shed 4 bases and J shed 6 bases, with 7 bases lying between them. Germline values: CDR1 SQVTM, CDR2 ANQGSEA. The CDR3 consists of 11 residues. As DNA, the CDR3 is TGCAGCGTTGGAGGCCCAAACACCATATATTTT. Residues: CSVGGPNTIYF.

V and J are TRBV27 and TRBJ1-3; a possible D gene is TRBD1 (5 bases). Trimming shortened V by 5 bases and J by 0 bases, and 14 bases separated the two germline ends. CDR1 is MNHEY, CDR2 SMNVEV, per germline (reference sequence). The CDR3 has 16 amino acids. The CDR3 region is CASSPRGRSSGNTIYF. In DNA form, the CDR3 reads TGTGCCAGCAGTCCAAGGGGACGGTCCTCTGGAAACACCATATATTTT.

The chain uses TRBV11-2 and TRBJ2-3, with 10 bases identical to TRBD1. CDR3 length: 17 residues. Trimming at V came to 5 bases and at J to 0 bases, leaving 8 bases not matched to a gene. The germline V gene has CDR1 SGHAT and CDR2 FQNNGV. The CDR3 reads CASSKLPGQGSTDTQYF. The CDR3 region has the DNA TGTGCCAGCAGCAAACTACCGGGACAGGGGAGCACAGATACGCAGTATTTT.

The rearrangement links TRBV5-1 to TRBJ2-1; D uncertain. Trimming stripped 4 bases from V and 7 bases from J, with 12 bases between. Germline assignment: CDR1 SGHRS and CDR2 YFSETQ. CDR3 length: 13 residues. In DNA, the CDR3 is TGCGCCAGCAGCCCGACTGTCAGGAATGAGCAGTTCTTC. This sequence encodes CASSPTVRNEQFF.

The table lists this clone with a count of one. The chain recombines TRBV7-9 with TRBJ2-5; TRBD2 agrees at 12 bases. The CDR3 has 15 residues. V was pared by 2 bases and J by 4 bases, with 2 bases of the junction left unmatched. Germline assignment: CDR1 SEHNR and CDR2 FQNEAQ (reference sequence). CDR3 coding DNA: TGTGCCAGCAGCTTAATACTAGCGGGAGGAGAGACCCAGTACTTC. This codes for CASSLILAGGETQYF.

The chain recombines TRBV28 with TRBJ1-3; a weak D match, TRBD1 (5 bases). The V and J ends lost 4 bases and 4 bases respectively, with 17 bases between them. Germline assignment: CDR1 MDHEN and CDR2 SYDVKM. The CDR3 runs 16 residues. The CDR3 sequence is CASSSPTRAHGNTIYF. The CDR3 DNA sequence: TGTGCCAGCAGTTCCCCCACCAGGGCACACGGAAACACCATATATTTT.

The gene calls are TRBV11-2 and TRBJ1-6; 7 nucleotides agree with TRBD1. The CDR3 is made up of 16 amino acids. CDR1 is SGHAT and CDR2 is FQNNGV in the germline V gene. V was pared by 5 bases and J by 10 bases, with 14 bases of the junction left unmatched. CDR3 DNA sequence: TGTGCCAGCAGCCTTACACCGACAGGGAGAGGATCACCCCTCCACTTT. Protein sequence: CASSLTPTGRGSPLHF.

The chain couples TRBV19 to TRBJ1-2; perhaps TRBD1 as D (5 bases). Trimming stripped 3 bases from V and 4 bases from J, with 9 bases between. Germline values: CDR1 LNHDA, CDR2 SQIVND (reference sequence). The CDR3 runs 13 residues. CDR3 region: CASSMVGPYGYTF. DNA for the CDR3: TGTGCCAGTAGTATGGTGGGGCCCTATGGCTACACCTTC.

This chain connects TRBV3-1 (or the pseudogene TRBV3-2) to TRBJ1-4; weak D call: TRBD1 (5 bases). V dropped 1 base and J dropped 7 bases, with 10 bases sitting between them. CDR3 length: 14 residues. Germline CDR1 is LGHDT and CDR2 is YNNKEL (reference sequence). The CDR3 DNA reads TGTGCCAGCAGCCAAGGGAGGGGAGGTGAAAAACTGTTTTTT. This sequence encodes CASSQGRGGEKLFF.